The present TCR beta chain was sequenced within a study of OX40 agonist ivuxolimab in advanced cancers. Profiling relied on immunoSEQ multiplex PCR, and the TCRdb table lists in-frame clones only, not all of them. The repertoire has 55,000 to 60,000 clones, less than 90% of them found once; the top ten carry about 0.65%. CDR1 is SGHAT, CDR2 FQNNGV, per germline. The CDR3 sequence is 13 residues long. Trimming took off 8 bases at V and 3 bases at J, with 11 bases between the two ends. The clonotype originates from an adult with an advanced solid tumor such as melanoma, head and neck, liver or kidney cancer. The specimen was CD4+ or CD8+ T cells sorted from blood, collected in a trial of the OX40 agonist ivuxolimab. The chain recombines TRBV11-2 with TRBJ1-3; D remains ambiguous. In DNA form, the CDR3 reads TGTGCCAGCTGCACTGGGCTTGGAAACACCATATATTTT. Translation: CASCTGLGNTIYF.